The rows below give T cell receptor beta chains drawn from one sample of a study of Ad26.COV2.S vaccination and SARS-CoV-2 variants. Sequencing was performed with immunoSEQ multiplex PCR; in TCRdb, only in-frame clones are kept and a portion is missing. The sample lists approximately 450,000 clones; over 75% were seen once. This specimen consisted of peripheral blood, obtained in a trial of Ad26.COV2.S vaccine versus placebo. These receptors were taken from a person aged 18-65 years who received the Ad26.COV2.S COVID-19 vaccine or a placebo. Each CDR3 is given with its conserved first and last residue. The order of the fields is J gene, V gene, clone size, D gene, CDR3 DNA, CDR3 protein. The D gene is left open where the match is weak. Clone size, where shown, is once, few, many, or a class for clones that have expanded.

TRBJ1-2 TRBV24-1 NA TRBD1 TGTGCCACCAGTGATCACGGGACAGGGGTCCGTAACTATGGCTACACCTTC CATSDHGTGVRNYGYTF
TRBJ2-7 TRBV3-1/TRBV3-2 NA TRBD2 TGTGCCAGCAGCCAAGGCGGGAGTAGCAACGAGCAGTACTTC CASSQGGSSNEQYF
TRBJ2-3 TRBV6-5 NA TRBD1 TGTGCCACGCGACGGACAGGGGTGATCACAGATACGCAGTATTTT CATRRTGVITDTQYF
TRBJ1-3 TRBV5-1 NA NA TGCGCCAGCAGCTTGGGACCTAGCTCTGGAAACACCATATATTTT CASSLGPSSGNTIYF
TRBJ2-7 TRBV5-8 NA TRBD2 TGTGCCAGCAGCTTGGGGACTAGCGGGAGCTACGAGCAGTACTTC CASSLGTSGSYEQYF
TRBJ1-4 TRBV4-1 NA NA TGCGCCAGCAGCCAAGGGCCGGGTCCAGGGTTACGCGAAAAACTGTTTTTT CASSQGPGPGLREKLFF
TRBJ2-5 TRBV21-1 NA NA TGTGCCAGCAGCATACTGGGACAGGGGGTAGGTGAGACCCAGTACTTC CASSILGQGVGETQYF
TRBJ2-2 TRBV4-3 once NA TGCGCCAGCAGCCAAGACAGGACAGCAACCGGGGAGCTGTTTTTT CASSQDRTATGELFF
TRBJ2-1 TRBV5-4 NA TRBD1 TGTGCCAGCAGCAGGACAGGGGCCCAGGTTGGGCAGTTCTTC CASSRTGAQVGQFF
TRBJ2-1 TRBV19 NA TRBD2 TGTGCCAGTAGTCAATGGGCGGGGGATGGCAATGAGCAGTTCTTC CASSQWAGDGNEQFF
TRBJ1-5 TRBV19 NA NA TGTGCCAGTAGTATAGTTGCCGGGGCGAGTCAGCCCCAGCATTTT CASSIVAGASQPQHF
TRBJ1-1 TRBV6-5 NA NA TGTGCCAGCAGTTATGAGGCAGGTTCGAACACTGAAGCTTTCTTT CASSYEAGSNTEAFF
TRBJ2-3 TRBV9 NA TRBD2 TGTGCCAGCAGCTCGGGGGGTGGGCCCACAGATACGCAGTATTTT CASSSGGGPTDTQYF
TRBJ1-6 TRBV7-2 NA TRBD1 TGTGCCAGCAGCTTAGCCCTACAGGGGAGCTCCTATAATTCACCCCTCCACTTT CASSLALQGSSYNSPLHF
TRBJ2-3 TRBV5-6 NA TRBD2 TGTGCCAGCAGCTCTCGGACTAGCGGGATTGTGGCTACGCAGTATTTT CASSSRTSGIVATQYF
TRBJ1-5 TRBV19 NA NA TGTGCCAGTAGTATTTCTGGGTTGATGAGCAATCAGCCCCAGCATTTT CASSISGLMSNQPQHF
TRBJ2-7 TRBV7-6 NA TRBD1 TGTGCCAGCAGCAACAGGGGCTTGGACTACGAGCAGTACTTC CASSNRGLDYEQYF
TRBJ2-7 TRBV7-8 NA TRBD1 TGTGCCAGCAGCTCGCTGGCCGGACAGGGGGTTACCTACGAGCAGTACTTC CASSSLAGQGVTYEQYF
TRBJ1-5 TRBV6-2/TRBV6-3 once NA TGTGCCAGCAGTTTGTGGCAGGGGCCCAATCAGCCCCAGCATTTT CASSLWQGPNQPQHF
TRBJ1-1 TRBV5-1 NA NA TGCGCCAGCAGCTTGACGGACACTGAAGCTTTCTTT CASSLTDTEAFF
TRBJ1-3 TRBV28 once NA TGTGCCAGCAAGGAGTATGCGCCTGGAAACACCATATATTTT CASKEYAPGNTIYF
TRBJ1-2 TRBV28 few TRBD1 TGTGCCAGCAGTCGGACAGGGAATTTGCATGGCTACACCTTC CASSRTGNLHGYTF
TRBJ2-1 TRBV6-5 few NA TGTGCCAGTTCACTAGCCCAAGACTACAATGAGCAGTTCTTC CASSLAQDYNEQFF
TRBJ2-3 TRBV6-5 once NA TGTGCCAGCAGTGACTCGCCAGAAGGCGCAGATACGCAGTATTTT CASSDSPEGADTQYF
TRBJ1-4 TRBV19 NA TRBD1 TGTGCCAGTCGACAGGGGGTAGAAGAAAAACTGTTTTTT CASRQGVEEKLFF
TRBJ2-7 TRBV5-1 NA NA TGCGCCAGCAGCTTTGACAATGCCTACGAGCAGTACTTC CASSFDNAYEQYF
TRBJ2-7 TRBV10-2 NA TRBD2 TGCGCCACCCGGGACTTTAGCGGGAGGGAGGAGCAGTACTTC CATRDFSGREEQYF
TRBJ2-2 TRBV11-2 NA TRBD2 TGTGCCAGCAGCTTAGTTACTAGCGGGAGGAACACCGGGGAGCTGTTTTTT CASSLVTSGRNTGELFF
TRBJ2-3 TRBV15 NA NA TGTGCCACCAGCAGAGGTCTAGACGCAGATACGCAGTATTTT CATSRGLDADTQYF
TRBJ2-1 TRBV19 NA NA TGTGCCAGTAGTCCTCGGACTAACAATGAGCAGTTCTTC CASSPRTNNEQFF
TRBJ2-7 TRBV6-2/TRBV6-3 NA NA TGTGCCAGCAGTTACAGGAGACAGAGAAACGAGCAGTACTTC CASSYRRQRNEQYF
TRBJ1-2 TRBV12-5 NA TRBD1 TGTGCTAGTGGTTTCGCGGGGGGGACAGGGGATGGCTACACCTTC CASGFAGGTGDGYTF
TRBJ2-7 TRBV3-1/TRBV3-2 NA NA TGTGCCAGCAGCAGATGGGTGGGGTCCTACGAGCAGTACTTC CASSRWVGSYEQYF
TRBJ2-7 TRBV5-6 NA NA TGTGCCAGCAGCTTGGTTATTAGCACCTACGAGCAGTACTTC CASSLVISTYEQYF
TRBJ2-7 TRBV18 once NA TGTGCCAGCTCACCACCTTCGGTCTACGAGCAGTACTTC CASSPPSVYEQYF
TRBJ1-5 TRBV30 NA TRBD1 TGTGCCTGGAGTGCGACAGGGAGTCAGCCCCAGCATTTT CAWSATGSQPQHF
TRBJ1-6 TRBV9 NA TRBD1 TGTGCCAGCAGCGCTTCGACAGGGTCTACGAATTCACCCCTCCACTTT CASSASTGSTNSPLHF
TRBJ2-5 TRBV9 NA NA TGTGCCAGCAGCGTAGCAGCGGGAGAGACCCAGTACTTC CASSVAAGETQYF
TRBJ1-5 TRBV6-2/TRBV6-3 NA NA TGTGCCAGCAGTTACGAGGGGTCCGGGTTCCCAAGGGAGCCCCAGCATTTT CASSYEGSGFPREPQHF
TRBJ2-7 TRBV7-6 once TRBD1 TGTGCCAGCAGCTTAAGGACAGGGGGCGACGAGCAGTACTTC CASSLRTGGDEQYF
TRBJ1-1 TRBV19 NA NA TGTGCCAGTAGTATACCAGGGTTCATGAACACTGAAGCTTTCTTT CASSIPGFMNTEAFF
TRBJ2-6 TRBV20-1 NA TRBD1 TGCAGTGCTAATGACAGGGACTCTGGGGCCAACGTCCTGACTTTC CSANDRDSGANVLTF
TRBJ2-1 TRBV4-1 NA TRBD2 TGCGCCAGCAGCCAAGAAAATCTGCTAGCGGGGAGCTCCTACAATGAGCAGTTCTTC CASSQENLLAGSSYNEQFF
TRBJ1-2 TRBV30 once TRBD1 TGTGCCTGGAGCAGGGGGGACAGGGGATTGAACTATGGCTACACCTTC CAWSRGDRGLNYGYTF
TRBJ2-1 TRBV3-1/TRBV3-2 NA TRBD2 TGTGCCAGCAGCCAAGCAAGGCGTAGCGGGTACTTCTCCTACAATGAGCAGTTCTTC CASSQARRSGYFSYNEQFF
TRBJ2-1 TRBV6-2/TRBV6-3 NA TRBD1 TGTGCCAGCAGCTTGGACAGGGGCCCTAACAATGAGCAGTTCTTC CASSLDRGPNNEQFF
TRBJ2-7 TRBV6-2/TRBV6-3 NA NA TGTGCCAGCAGCCGGGGGCCCAACTACGAGCAGTACTTC CASSRGPNYEQYF
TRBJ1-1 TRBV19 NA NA TGTGCCAGTACTCCCCCTGGGAGTGTGCACACTGAAGCTTTCTTT CASTPPGSVHTEAFF
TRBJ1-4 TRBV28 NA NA TGTGCCAGCAGATCCCCGGGACCTAATGAAAAACTGTTTTTT CASRSPGPNEKLFF
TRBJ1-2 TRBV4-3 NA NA TGCGCCAGCAGCCCTCAAGACGGGGAGGGCTATGGCTACACCTTC CASSPQDGEGYGYTF
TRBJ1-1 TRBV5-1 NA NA TGCGCCAGCAGCCCCCAGTTGTTGAACACTGAAGCTTTCTTT CASSPQLLNTEAFF
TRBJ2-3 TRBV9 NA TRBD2 TGTGCCAGCAGCGTAGGGGCCGCGGGAGGGCCAACAGATACGCAGTATTTT CASSVGAAGGPTDTQYF
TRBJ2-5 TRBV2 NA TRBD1 TGTGCCAGCACGGACAGGAGGACCCAGTACTTC CASTDRRTQYF